These 25 T cell receptor beta chains were all obtained from the same sample, sequenced in a study of CXCR4 blockade with PD-1 therapy in pancreatic cancer. This table comes from immunoSEQ multiplex PCR, and its TCRdb copy is limited to in-frame clones, with some not included. The repertoire consists of about 7,400 clones, with roughly three fifths occurring once and the leading ten covering roughly 7.2%. Sequences were obtained from tumor tissue. The receptors shown here come from a human donor with pancreatic ductal adenocarcinoma.

Relative to its sample, this clone is medium-sized. The rearrangement uses TRBV7-8 and TRBJ1-4; unclear D gene. The ends were cut back, 2 bases at V and 7 bases at J, with 8 bases in the middle. This CDR3 is built from 13 residues. Germline CDR1 is SGHVS and CDR2 is FQNEAQ. CDR3 residues: CASSLLLAEKLFF. The CDR3 nucleotides are TGTGCCAGCAGCTTATTACTTGCTGAAAAACTGTTTTTT.

This clone was picked up a small number of times. This sequence joins TRBV13 and TRBJ2-5; weak D call: TRBD1 (5 bases). CDR3 length: 16 amino acids. CDR1 is PRHDT and CDR2 is FYEKMQ in the germline V gene (reference sequence). Trimming removed 0 bases at V and 5 bases at J, with 16 bases between. In nucleotides, the CDR3 is TGTGCCAGCAGCTTAGGCCAGGGCAGGGTCTATGAGACCCAGTACTTC. Translation: CASSLGQGRVYETQYF.

This clone appeared a few times. The chain carries TRBV11-3 and TRBJ2-5; 7 nucleotides match TRBD2. V was clipped by 2 bases and J by 4 bases; unmatched bases: 7. The CDR3 length is 15 residues. Germline CDR1 reads SGHNT; CDR2 reads YENEEA. CDR3 sequence: CASSLSGTTAETQYF. The CDR3 coding sequence is TGTGCCAGCAGCTTAAGCGGGACTACGGCAGAGACCCAGTACTTC. Drawing the rest from reference TRBV11-3 and TRBJ2-5, the complete variable domain is EAGVVQSPRYKIIEKKQPVAFWCNPISGHNTLYWYLQNLGQGPELLIRYENEEAVDDSQLPKDRFSAERLKGVDSTLKIQPAELGDSAVYLCASSLSGTTAETQYFGPGTRLLVL.

The gene calls are TRBV14 and TRBJ2-5; 13 bases are a match to TRBD2. The length of the CDR3 is 17 residues. Germline CDR1 and CDR2: SGHDN and FVKESK. With 4 bases clipped from V and 4 bases from J, the junction kept 9 bases outside the gene matches. This CDR3 reads CASSRQTSGRAGETQYF. The CDR3 DNA is TGTGCCAGCAGCCGACAAACTAGCGGGAGGGCGGGAGAGACCCAGTACTTC.

Details on this clone: The germline gene is not matched at one end of the junction; a read error may be the cause. This chain links TRBV6-8 with TRBJ1-3; maybe TRBD1 (6 bases). Germline V gene data show CDR1 as MNHGY and CDR2 as SAAAGT. The CDR3 totals 15 residues. The CDR3 nucleotides are TGTGCCATCAGTAACCCGGGGGCGACTGGAAACACCATATATTTT. Protein sequence: CAISNPGATGNTIYF.

J is TRBJ1-1 and V is TRBV6-7, with TRBD1 as a possible D gene (5 bases). TRBV6-7 is designated an ORF whose function remains uncertain. V was trimmed by 2 bases and J by 2 bases, leaving 9 bases between them. This CDR3 spans 14 amino acids. The CDR3 DNA reads TGTGCCAGCAGTTACAGGGGTGGAAACACTGAAGCTTTCTTT. Translation gives CASSYRGGNTEAFF.

The chain has TRBV19 and TRBJ1-1; D is uncertain. The CDR3 length is 13 residues. Trimming removed 5 bases at V and 2 bases at J, with 9 bases between. Looked up from germline, CDR1 is LNHDA and CDR2 is SQIVND (reference sequence). The CDR3 nucleotides read TGTGCCAGTAGTTTAGCTAAAAACACTGAAGCTTTCTTT. This gives the protein CASSLAKNTEAFF. Full variable domain (rest looked up from reference TRBV19 and TRBJ1-1): DGGITQSPKYLFRKEGQNVTLSCEQNLNHDAMYWYRQDPGQGLRLIYYSQIVNDFQKGDIAEGYSVSREKKESFPLTVTSAQKNPTAFYLCASSLAKNTEAFFGQGTRLTVV.

This clone ranks as medium-sized. V and J are TRBV9 and TRBJ2-5; possible D gene TRBD1, 5 bases. The V gene's germline CDR1 is SGDLS and CDR2 YYNGEE. There are 14 residues in the CDR3. Trimming removed 4 bases at V and 0 bases at J, with 10 bases between. The CDR3 nucleotides are TGTGCCAGCAGCCTTGGGGCTTACCAAGAGACCCAGTACTTC. Translated, it gives CASSLGAYQETQYF.

V and J are TRBV6-4 and TRBJ1-3; no firm D call. V lost 5 bases, J lost 1 base, and 9 bases lay in between. The CDR3 sequence is 14 residues long. Germline values: CDR1 MRHNA, CDR2 SNTAGT. The CDR3 sequence is CASSWAVSGNTIYF. The CDR3 DNA is TGTGCCAGCAGTTGGGCGGTGTCTGGAAACACCATATATTTT.

The chain is built from TRBV9 and TRBJ2-3; D is perhaps TRBD1 (6 bases). The germline gives CDR1 SGDLS, CDR2 YYNGEE. Trimming took off 0 bases at V and 3 bases at J, with 8 bases between the two ends. CDR3 size: 14 residues. CDR3 region: CASSVGQGTDTQYF. CDR3 nucleotide sequence: TGTGCCAGCAGCGTAGGGCAGGGGACAGATACGCAGTATTTT.

V usage is TRBV18 and J usage is TRBJ2-3; TRBD1 might be the D (5 bases). The V and J ends lost 5 bases and 2 bases respectively, with 8 bases between them. Germline CDR1 and CDR2: KGHSH and LQKENI. The CDR3 spans 13 residues. CDR3 sequence: CASSGAITDTQYF. As DNA, the CDR3 is TGTGCCAGCTCAGGGGCTATCACAGATACGCAGTATTTT. Variable domain in full (rest from reference TRBV18 and TRBJ2-3): NAGVMQNPRHLVRRRGQEARLRCSPMKGHSHVYWYRQLPEEGLKFMVYLQKENIIDESGMPKERFSAEFPKEGPSILRIQQVVRGDSAAYFCASSGAITDTQYFGPGTRLTVL.

The V gene is TRBV18, the J gene TRBJ1-1, with D perhaps TRBD1 (5 bases). With 3 bases removed from V and 0 bases from J, the gap between germline ends came to 14 bases. The V gene's germline CDR1 is KGHSH and CDR2 LQKENI. CDR3 length equals 16 residues. The CDR3 bases are TGTGCCAGCTCACCTTCCCAGGGTCGGTTGAACACTGAAGCTTTCTTT. Translation gives CASSPSQGRLNTEAFF.

The rearrangement links TRBV9 to TRBJ2-5; 7 bases map to TRBD2. Per the germline V gene, CDR1 is SGDLS and CDR2 is YYNGEE. After removal of 0 bases from V and 5 bases from J, the junction contained 13 bases not matched to a gene. This CDR3 has 17 residues. The chain's CDR3 is CASSVDPSGLTGETQYF. The CDR3 DNA follows: TGTGCCAGCAGCGTAGACCCTAGCGGCCTCACGGGGGAGACCCAGTACTTC.

The rearrangement links TRBV18 to TRBJ2-7, with 8 nucleotides matching TRBD1. From germline, CDR1 is KGHSH and CDR2 LQKENI. Trimming at V came to 0 bases and at J to 2 bases, leaving 3 bases not matched to a gene. The CDR3 totals 15 residues. As DNA, the CDR3 is TGTGCCAGCTCACCACCCGGGACAGGTCCCTACGAGCAGTACTTC. As protein: CASSPPGTGPYEQYF.

The genes are TRBV9 and TRBJ2-5, with D possibly matching TRBD1 (5 bases). The CDR3 spans 15 residues. The germline V gene encodes CDR1 SGDLS and CDR2 YYNGEE. V dropped 0 bases and J dropped 1 base, with 10 bases sitting between them. The CDR3 sequence: CASSVAPTAQETQYF. The CDR3 DNA sequence: TGTGCCAGCAGCGTAGCTCCGACAGCCCAAGAGACCCAGTACTTC.

This clone came up a few times. The CDR3 DNA is TGTGCCAGCAGACCCCCCGGACAGGGGGGGACTGAAGCTTTCTTT. It yields the protein CASRPPGQGGTEAFF. The rearrangement links TRBV28 to TRBJ1-1; TRBD1 matches 10 bases. The ends lost 6 bases at V and 5 bases at J; junction bases unmatched: 9. CDR3 size: 15 residues. CDR1 MDHEN and CDR2 SYDVKM come from the germline V gene.

The rearrangement uses TRBV29-1 and TRBJ1-1, with a weak D call TRBD1 (5 bases). Germline V gene lookup returns CDR1 SQVTM and CDR2 ANQGSEA. CDR3 length: 13 residues. The V end lost 4 bases, the J end lost 1 base, and 10 bases lay between the germline ends. The DNA of the CDR3 is TGCAGCGTTGGGGACCAACCGAACACTGAAGCTTTCTTT. Encoded protein: CSVGDQPNTEAFF.

V is TRBV6-4 and J is TRBJ1-5, with TRBD1 matching over 7 bases. The length of the CDR3 is 14 residues. Germline V gene lookup returns CDR1 MRHNA and CDR2 SNTAGT. The V and J ends lost 5 bases and 5 bases, in that order; junction bases with no gene match: 6. The CDR3 sequence is CASSFGQAYQPQHF. The CDR3, as DNA: TGTGCCAGCAGTTTCGGACAGGCCTATCAGCCCCAGCATTTT.

V usage is TRBV15 and J usage is TRBJ2-3, with 7 bases lining up with TRBD1. The CDR3 loop spans 17 amino acids. CDR1 LNHNV and CDR2 YYDKDF come from the germline V gene (reference sequence). V lost 0 bases and J lost 0; bases outside the gene matches: 6. The CDR3 nucleotides are TGTGCCACCAGCAGAGAATGGAACAGGGGAAGCACAGATACGCAGTATTTT. This translates into CATSREWNRGSTDTQYF.

This clone was observed a handful of times. This chain connects TRBV6-8 to TRBJ2-3; D not resolved. The V end lost 9 bases, the J end lost 3 bases, and 13 bases lay between the germline ends. Germline assignment: CDR1 MNHGY and CDR2 SAAAGT. The CDR3 runs 13 residues. The CDR3 nucleotides read TGTGCCAGTCTAAAAACGGGTACAGATACGCAGTATTTT. It is translated as CASLKTGTDTQYF.

The chain carries TRBV18 and TRBJ2-3; TRBD2 matches at 12 bases. From germline, CDR1 is KGHSH and CDR2 LQKENI. This CDR3 has 15 residues. After removal of 5 bases from V and 5 bases from J, the junction contained 5 bases not matched to a gene. The CDR3 sequence is CASSTTSGSVDTQYF. In DNA, the CDR3 is TGTGCCAGCTCAACGACTAGCGGGAGCGTAGATACGCAGTATTTT.

The V call is TRBV18, the J call TRBJ1-4, with 7 bases fitting TRBD1. CDR3 length equals 14 residues. With 0 bases clipped from V and 7 bases from J, the junction kept 2 bases outside the gene matches. CDR1 is KGHSH, CDR2 LQKENI, per germline. In nucleotides, the CDR3 is TGTGCCAGCTCACCACCGGGACAGCTTGAAAAACTGTTTTTT. Translation gives CASSPPGQLEKLFF.

In its sample, this clone was seen a few times. V gene TRBV12-5 combines with J gene TRBJ1-3, with D unresolved. Looked up from germline, CDR1 is LGHNT and CDR2 is FRNRAP. This CDR3 has 13 amino acids. CDR3 region: CASSRFGGNTIYF. For the CDR3, the DNA is TGTGCCAGCTCAAGGTTTGGTGGAAACACCATATATTTT.

The genes are TRBV29-1 and TRBJ2-7; D gene unclear. This CDR3 has 12 amino acids. Germline lookup yields CDR1 SQVTM and CDR2 ANQGSEA. V lost 5 bases, J lost 2 bases, and 10 bases lay in between. CDR3 in DNA: TGCAGCGTTTACGGCCAAACCTACGAGCAGTACTTC. Protein sequence: CSVYGQTYEQYF.

This sequence joins TRBV15 and TRBJ2-1; 9 bases agree with TRBD1. Germline CDR1 reads LNHNV; CDR2 reads YYDKDF (reference sequence). V was pared by 5 bases and J by 10 bases, with 15 bases of the junction left unmatched. This CDR3 is 16 amino acids long. CDR3 sequence (DNA): TGTGCCACCAGCGCAAGGACAGGGGCTCTCTCTGGGGAGCAGTTCTTC. It yields the protein CATSARTGALSGEQFF. The full variable domain, its missing parts supplied by reference TRBV15 and TRBJ2-1, is DAMVIQNPRYQVTQFGKPVTLSCSQTLNHNVMYWYQQKSSQAPKLLFHYYDKDFNNEADTPDNFQSRRPNTSFCFLDIRSPGLGDTAMYLCATSARTGALSGEQFFGPGTRLTVL.